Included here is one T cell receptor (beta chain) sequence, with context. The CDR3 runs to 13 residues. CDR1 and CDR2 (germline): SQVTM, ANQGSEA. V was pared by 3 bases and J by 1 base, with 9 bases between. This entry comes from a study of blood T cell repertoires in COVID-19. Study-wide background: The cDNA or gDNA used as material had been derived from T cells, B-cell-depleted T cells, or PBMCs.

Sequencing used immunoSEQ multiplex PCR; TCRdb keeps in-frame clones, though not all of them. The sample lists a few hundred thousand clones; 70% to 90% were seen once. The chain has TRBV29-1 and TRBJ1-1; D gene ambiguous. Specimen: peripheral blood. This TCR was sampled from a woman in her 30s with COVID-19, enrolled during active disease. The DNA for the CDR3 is TGCAGCGTTGAGGTCCAGGAGAACACTGAAGCTTTCTTT. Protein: CSVEVQENTEAFF.